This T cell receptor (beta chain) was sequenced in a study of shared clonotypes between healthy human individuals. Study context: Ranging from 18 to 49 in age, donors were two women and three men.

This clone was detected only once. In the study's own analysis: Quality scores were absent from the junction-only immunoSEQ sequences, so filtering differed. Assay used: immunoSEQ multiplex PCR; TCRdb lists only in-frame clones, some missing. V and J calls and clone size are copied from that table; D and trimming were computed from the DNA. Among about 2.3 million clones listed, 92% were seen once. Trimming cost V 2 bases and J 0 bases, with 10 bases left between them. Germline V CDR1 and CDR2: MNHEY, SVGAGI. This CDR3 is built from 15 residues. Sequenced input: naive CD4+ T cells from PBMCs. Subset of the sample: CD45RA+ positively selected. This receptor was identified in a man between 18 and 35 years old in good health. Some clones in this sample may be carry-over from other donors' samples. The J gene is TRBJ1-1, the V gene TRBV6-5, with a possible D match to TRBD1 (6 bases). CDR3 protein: CASSYPGQLNTEAFF. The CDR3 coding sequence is TGTGCCAGCAGTTACCCCGGACAGCTGAACACTGAAGCTTTCTTT.